This T cell receptor (beta chain) was sequenced during a study of PD-L1 blockade in urothelial cancer (dated by TCRdb to 2016 to 2017). At the level of the whole study: Every patient began therapy in 2014 and was given atezolizumab 1,200 mg intravenously every 3 weeks. A median of around 150,000 T cells and approximately 83,000 unique TCRs was obtained from blood samples, and a median clonality of around 0.08 was observed. Somatic, immune and clinical correlates of response to PD-L1 blockade with atezolizumab in urothelial cancer were the focus of an exploratory multi-omic analysis. Twenty-five of 29 patients were males with bladder-origin urothelial cancer, and about 65% of the roughly 30 reported a prior smoking history. Durable clinical benefit was achieved by nine patients and was not achieved by 20 patients. In the same patients who had TCR sequencing, pretreatment tumors also underwent whole exome sequencing and RNA sequencing. Durable clinical benefit meant progression-free survival longer than 6 months, and TCR features were also tested against progression-free and overall survival. Some 29 patients had pretreatment blood TCR-seq, some 24 had at least one posttreatment blood collection, and some 24 had tumor TCR-seq. An ECOG performance status of 0 or 1 was recorded for the patients, and 0 to 3 prior chemotherapy regimens had been received by the patients. TCR sequencing covered pretreatment tumor samples and matched, serially collected peripheral blood taken before and after atezolizumab treatment. Blood samples were analyzed at 3 weeks after treatment start (second dose) and at 6 weeks after treatment start.

This sample's time point label indicates: pretreatment peripheral blood. A total of 29 patients with locally advanced or metastatic urothelial carcinoma, treated at Memorial Sloan Kettering on a trial protocol, made up the cohort. Peripheral blood mononuclear cells were collected pretreatment and during treatment, with between 1 and 8 total time points obtained per patient. The Qiagen DNeasy Blood extraction kit was used to purify genomic DNA from total PBMCs and tumor samples. Collected pretreatment and during treatment, PBMCs were isolated and stored as previously described. CDR1 MDHEN and CDR2 SYDVKM are derived from the germline V gene. The CDR3 holds 14 amino acids from the cysteine to the phenylalanine. The DNA shown is the 42-base CDR3, in frame from base 1. Relative to germline, V is missing 10 bases and J is missing 0 bases, with 5 bases of the junction outside any gene match. This clone was found once. Its antigen has not been determined. No quality values exist for individual bases; no much larger clone is one base distant.

What the authors observed across the whole study: A pretreatment peripheral blood TCR clonality below the median was linked to improved progression-free and overall survival. Small sample size (n ≈ 28) and many exploratory analyses mean the results are intended to be hypothesis-generating. Greater expansion of tumor-associated TCR clones in peripheral blood 3 weeks after the start of treatment was observed in patients with durable benefit (n of about 24, p = 0.022).

Synthetic TCR analog templates were spiked into each PCR to estimate absolute template abundance from read counts. Using the immunoSEQ assay, TCRbeta CDR3 regions were amplified from genomic DNA with bias-controlled V and J gene primers. Sequencing of rearranged TCRbeta segments was done at approximately 20X coverage. As for the authors' bioinformatics: Sequencing errors were corrected by clustering, and CDR3s were annotated against IMGT so that V, D and J genes could be assigned. Only productive TCRbeta rearrangements were used in downstream analyses, excluding out-of-frame or stop-codon sequences. Clonality was calculated as one minus the Shannon entropy normalized by the log of the number of unique productive sequences. Clones differing between time points or between blood and tumor were identified using Fisher's exact test with Benjamini-Hochberg correction, with an adjusted p below 0.01 applied as the threshold. Drawn from immuneACCESS, this table holds only the in-frame rearrangements with V and J called that TCRdb kept. Clones are partly lost; checked studies trace under half to an unresolved V gene and leave the rest unexplained. That table gives V, J and clone size, and the DNA gave D and trimming. A total of some 65,000 clones appear in this sample, 81% of them only once. 3.2% of the sample is taken by the ten largest.

The clonotype originates from a man between 65 and 85 years old with urothelial cancer. The material sequenced was PBMCs, taken around atezolizumab (anti-PD-L1) treatment. This receptor chain uses TRBV28 and TRBJ1-5; 8 bases in the middle match TRBD1. The sequenced DNA: TGTGCCATCCAGGGGGCCCTTAGCAATCAGCCCCAGCATTTT. Translation gives CAIQGALSNQPQHF.